These 18 T cell receptor beta chains were sequenced from one sample in a study of blood T cell repertoires in COVID-19 (TCRdb year 2020). Libraries were prepared through the immunoSEQ multiplex PCR assay. What TCRdb holds here is the immuneACCESS table cut down to in-frame rearrangements. Part of the clones is not present; checked against another copy, under half of the missing clones reflect an unresolved V gene, and the others are unexplained. The sample table records over 200,000 clones; about nine tenths of these occur just once. In total, the top ten clones hold around 6% of the sample. The sample consisted of peripheral blood. The source is a man between 60 and 75 years old who had recovered from COVID-19.

The genes are TRBV10-3 and TRBJ2-1; D is possibly TRBD2 (6 bases). This CDR3 is 14 amino acids long. Between the trimmed V and J ends, which lost 4 bases and 15 bases, there was a span of 22 bases. Germline V gives CDR1 ENHRY, CDR2 SYGVKD. CDR3 coding DNA: TGTGCCATCAGTGGGAGCGGACTCGTGACTAGGTTGTTCTTC. Translation: CAISGSGLVTRLFF.

The chain combines TRBV5-3 with TRBJ2-1; 7 nucleotides line up with TRBD2. TRBV5-3 is treated as an ORF (open reading frame) with a function not yet certain. The CDR3 is made up of 16 amino acids. V shed 4 bases, J shed 0 bases, and the junction held 7 bases outside the gene matches. CDR3 coding DNA: TGTGCCAGAAGCCGGATAAGGGACTACTCCTACAATGAGCAGTTCTTC. Protein: CARSRIRDYSYNEQFF.

This sequence joins TRBV24-1 and TRBJ2-1, with 7 bases aligning to TRBD2. V lost 9 bases, J lost 6 bases, and 7 bases stayed unmatched. Looked up from germline, CDR1 is KGHDR and CDR2 is SFDVKD. The CDR3 length is 13 residues. The CDR3 DNA follows: TGTGCCACCGGGGGGGGGTTGAGCAATGAGCAGTTCTTC. Its translation is CATGGGLSNEQFF.

Details on this clone: Here the CDR3 omits its conserved ending phenylalanine or tryptophan, so a read error is the likely source. Because the CDR3's place on the DNA is in doubt, the DNA is left out and the CDR3 is given as listed by TCRdb. The chain uses TRBV12-3 or TRBV12-4 and TRBJ1-3. The CDR3 adds up to 11 amino acids, both ends counted. The chain's CDR3 is CASSFGGTPGL.

The chain has TRBV3-1 (or the pseudogene TRBV3-2) and TRBJ2-3, with 14 positions matching TRBD2. V lost 1 base to trimming and J lost 3 bases; unmatched junction nucleotides: 3. This CDR3 is 17 amino acids long. Germline CDR1 and CDR2: LGHDT and YNNKEL (reference sequence). CDR3: CASSQGLAGGMTDTQYF. The CDR3 nucleotides read TGTGCCAGCAGCCAAGGACTAGCGGGGGGGATGACAGATACGCAGTATTTT.

The chain combines TRBV2 with TRBJ2-7; D perhaps matches TRBD2 (5 bases). Trimming pared 2 bases from V and 5 bases from J, leaving 13 bases between. The germline V gene has CDR1 SNHLY and CDR2 FYNNEI. The length of the CDR3 is 14 residues. The CDR3 sequence is CASSEREGGNEQYF. CDR3 DNA: TGTGCCAGCAGTGAACGAGAGGGCGGTAACGAGCAGTACTTC.

V gene TRBV11-2 combines with J gene TRBJ2-7; TRBD1 aligns across 8 bases. The ends lost 0 bases at V and 4 bases at J; junction bases unmatched: 5. The CDR3 covers 15 residues. Germline V gene data show CDR1 as SGHAT and CDR2 as FQNNGV. The CDR3 here is CASSLDLTGVYEQYF. CDR3 bases: TGTGCCAGCAGCTTAGATCTGACAGGGGTTTACGAGCAGTACTTC.

The J gene is TRBJ2-1, the V gene TRBV30; a possible D gene is TRBD2 (6 bases). Germline assignment: CDR1 GTSNPN and CDR2 SVGIG (reference sequence). The CDR3 totals 15 residues. Trimming left V 3 bases short and J 5 bases short, with 17 bases between. CDR3 DNA: TGTGCCTGGAGCGGGGATTTTACGGGGGACAATGAGCAGTTCTTC. The encoded protein is CAWSGDFTGDNEQFF.

The chain joins TRBV2 to TRBJ2-7; 8 bases are a match to TRBD1. CDR1 and CDR2 from the germline V gene are SNHLY and FYNNEI. Trimming removed 6 bases from V and 1 base from J; junction bases left unmatched: 8. CDR3 size: 15 residues. CDR3 amino acids: CASSFMTGASYEQYF. CDR3 nucleotide sequence: TGTGCCAGCAGCTTTATGACAGGGGCGTCCTACGAGCAGTACTTC.

The J gene is TRBJ2-7, the V gene TRBV7-2; no definite D call. V was cut by 5 bases and J by 7 bases, with 9 bases left in between. This CDR3 has 11 residues. The germline gives CDR1 SGHTA, CDR2 FQGNSA. The DNA of the CDR3 is TGTGCCAGCAGCCTTACATCGGAGCAGTACTTC. It codes for CASSLTSEQYF.

This clone occurred a few times. The chain combines TRBV20-1 with TRBJ1-5; D remains unclear. CDR1 is DFQATT, CDR2 SNEGSKA, per germline (reference sequence). The CDR3 has 14 amino acids. V lost 3 bases to trimming and J lost 7 bases, with 16 bases between them. For the CDR3, the DNA is TGCAGTGCTAGTGGGGAGGGCCCGAGGCAGCCCCAGCATTTT. This codes for CSASGEGPRQPQHF.

This chain joins TRBV4-1 and TRBJ1-2; tentatively, D is TRBD1 (5 bases). Germline loops: CDR1 MGHRA, CDR2 YSYEKL. V lost 4 bases and J lost 8, with 14 bases in between. The CDR3 is made up of 13 amino acids. CDR3 sequence reads: CASSPPLWGGYTF. The CDR3 DNA follows: TGCGCCAGCAGCCCCCCTTTGTGGGGCGGCTACACCTTC.

This clone was counted a single time. The chain carries TRBV14 and TRBJ1-2, with 8 bases identical to TRBD1. Germline V gives CDR1 SGHDN, CDR2 FVKESK. The CDR3 extends over 15 amino acids. V lost 6 bases to trimming and J lost 4 bases; unmatched junction nucleotides: 10. The CDR3 DNA sequence: TGTGCCAGCAGAGGGCCCGGGACAGGTGTCTATGGCTACACCTTC. This translates into CASRGPGTGVYGYTF.

V is TRBV3-1 (or the pseudogene TRBV3-2) and J is TRBJ2-3; 10 bases line up with TRBD2. Germline V lookup: CDR1 LGHDT, CDR2 YNNKEL (reference sequence). V dropped 1 base and J dropped 0; count of bases not matched to a gene: 4. CDR3 length: 17 residues. The CDR3 sequence is CASSQGSGGPSTDTQYF. The CDR3 nucleotides read TGTGCCAGCAGCCAAGGTAGCGGGGGGCCCAGCACAGATACGCAGTATTTT.

The V and J genes are TRBV5-6 and TRBJ1-2; tentatively, D is TRBD1 (6 bases). This CDR3 comprises 15 residues. V lost 4 bases to trimming and J lost 4 bases, with 17 bases between them. The germline CDR1 and CDR2 sequences are SGHDT and YYEEEE. CDR3 DNA sequence: TGTGCCAGCAGCGCGACCCGAGGGGGATCCTATGGCTACACCTTC. It yields the protein CASSATRGGSYGYTF.

The V gene is TRBV6-2 or TRBV6-3, the J gene TRBJ2-1; 7 bases match TRBD1. Germline values: CDR1 MNHEY, CDR2 SVGEGT. Unmatched junction bases numbered 8, after V lost 6 bases and J lost 3 bases. The CDR3 consists of 15 residues. CDR3 sequence (DNA): TGTGCCAGCAGCGAAACAGGGGCCCTCTACAATGAGCAGTTCTTC. This gives the protein CASSETGALYNEQFF.

This clone showed up just a few times. The chain couples TRBV14 to TRBJ1-1; 8 bases are shared with TRBD1. The CDR3 is made up of 14 amino acids. The V segment lost 1 base and the J segment 2 bases; nucleotides outside the gene matches: 0. Germline V gene data show CDR1 as SGHDN and CDR2 as FVKESK. CDR3 DNA sequence: TGTGCCAGCAGCCAAGCAGGGGGCAACACTGAAGCTTTCTTT. It is translated as CASSQAGGNTEAFF.

The rearrangement links TRBV6-5 to TRBJ2-3; a weak D match, TRBD2 (5 bases). This CDR3 has 16 amino acids. V lost 0 bases, J lost 7 bases, and 17 bases lay in between. Germline V gene data show CDR1 as MNHEY and CDR2 as SVGAGI. The CDR3 sequence: CASSYSLRGNGNTQYF. The CDR3 region has the DNA TGTGCCAGCAGTTACTCACTACGGGGTAATGGTAATACGCAGTATTTT.